Sequencing of this T cell receptor (beta chain) was carried out in a study of cytomegalovirus exposure and HLA in healthy donors (dated by TCRdb to 2016 to 2017). Some background on the complete study: An earlier analysis of approximately 550 of the donors reported 276 Gb of sequence data and 120 million or so unique TCR beta sequences from 150 million to 200 million T cells. An early release covering 550 to 650 HLA-typed donors comprised 250 to 350 gigabases of sequencing data and tens of millions of unique TCR sequences. Of the roughly 390 genotyped donors, 75% to 85% were placed in the genetic ancestry cluster associated with self-reported Caucasian donors. The study was designed to test whether signatures of past pathogen exposure could be identified by cataloging public T cell receptors. Using immunosequencing, the study profiled T cell repertoires from around 680 subjects and related those repertoires to cytomegalovirus serostatus. A separate validation cohort of roughly 130 different subjects was used in addition to the approximately 610-subject first cohort. High-throughput TCR immunosequencing, statistical association of individual TCRs with disease status, and machine learning were combined to predict cytomegalovirus infection status. A later analysis re-examined previously published TCR beta repertoires from 600 to 700 donors and added high-resolution HLA genotyping to investigate patterns of TCR occurrence. In the later analysis, no new phenotypic data were used to find candidate immune exposures; instead, reliance was placed on TCR beta sequences and their occurrence across donors. An earlier analysis of around 540 of the donors applied high-throughput TCR beta sequencing to assess whether each TCR beta V gene segment acted as functional or pseudogenic. Alongside the repertoire data, information on donor age, sex, ethnicity and CMV serostatus was compiled. A later genetic analysis took genome-wide SNP genotypes for about 55% of the 666 donors and used that subset as a discovery cohort. Every discovery cohort repertoire had been produced on one sequencing platform. Class I and class II HLA loci were covered by the typing at four-digit resolution. The number of typed donors differed by locus: 629-630 for A, B, C, DRB1 and DQB1; roughly 510 for DQA1; roughly 600 for DPA1; and some 470 for DPB1. Roughly 5 DR-DQ haplotypes were handled as single units for association and clustering, since linkage in the cohort was strong. On average, 235,054 unique TCR beta nucleotide sequences were sequenced per donor among some 420 genotyped donors of the cohort, with roughly 20% of those sequences being non-productive. Study-wide findings and limitations: Because the 87-base-pair reads could not distinguish some IMGT-functional V segments, including TRBV6-2 and TRBV6-3, those segments were excluded. It was suggested by the authors that the approach could potentially be generalized to other disease states and immunological phenotypes. V-gene and J-gene trimming of TCR beta chains was associated with a missense DCLRE1C variant in a later genetic analysis, and the association was replicated in an independent cohort. In vitro tests confirmed that a few of the cytomegalovirus-associated TCR beta chains recognize cytomegalovirus antigens. In a later analysis, most CMV-associated TCR beta chains were found to appear HLA-restricted, with HLA associations seemingly driven largely by CMV exposure. Cytomegalovirus status was reported to be diagnosed by the classifier with high specificity and sensitivity in both the original and validation cohorts. The sequencing pipeline was judged likely to have produced a cluster of highly shared sequence variants as a technical artifact. About 15 rarely observed V segments, including chromosome 9 orphons, were excluded from the earlier analysis of a few hundred of the donors because counts were too low. A total of roughly 160 TCR beta chains were listed by the study as associated with cytomegalovirus. In a later analysis, the rate of TCR association differed among HLA loci, with DRB1 alleles having the most associated TCRs and HLA-C alleles having the fewest. A later analysis associated 17,000 or so TCR beta sequences with specific HLA alleles at a false discovery rate of 0.05. The presence/absence analyses assumed that sequencing depth was roughly uniform across donors, and that assumption may not be true. Immune exposure information for the cohort was limited to CMV serostatus. Compared with the 666-donor mean, donors in an Asian-associated ancestry cluster had fewer N-insertions in productive TCRs, according to a later genetic analysis. Linkage disequilibrium might explain the correlated functional status among segregating V segments, but an unknown experimental factor could not be excluded. In a later analysis, HLA-associated TCR beta chains were found to be more clonally expanded and to have lower generation probabilities than equally common non-associated chains. A further reported finding was that TCR beta sequences accurately predicted the HLA-A and HLA-B alleles for most subjects in the first cohort. Only TCR beta chains were sequenced in this cohort, and the absence of alpha or paired-chain data limited detectable features. An earlier analysis of several hundred of the donors showed that most TCR beta V segments appeared in productive rearrangements either about 90% or about 30% of the time, which broadly matched IMGT annotations. Assigning TCR associations to individual alleles was difficult when HLA alleles, especially DR and DQ, strongly co-occurred. Because HLA typing was missing for some donors at each locus, association tests included only the typed subset. Several of the top co-occurrence clusters appeared to be linked to parvovirus B19, influenza, CMV and Epstein-Barr virus, according to a later analysis. Across donors, most TCR sequences were observed very rarely, whereas some public TCRs were present in many individuals.

Comments on this clone: Its antigen is still unknown. No base-level quality is on record; no much larger clone is a single base apart.

CDR1 and CDR2, per the germline V gene, are MNHNS and SASEGT. The CDR3 runs 13 amino acids, cysteine and phenylalanine included. Here the CDR3 DNA is all that survives: 39 bases in frame from base 1. V loses 6 bases at its end and J loses 10 bases; junction bases beyond the gene matches: 6. In total, 666 healthy bone marrow donors made up the cohort. At the time of sampling, every cohort member was nominally healthy, though immune exposures that went unrecorded were likely present. The donor tested CMV seropositive and was one of the 289 seropositive cohort members. Every donor gave a peripheral blood sample, and the peripheral blood mononuclear cells from that sample were used for TCR beta sequencing. The Qiagen DNeasy Blood Extraction Kit was used to extract genomic DNA from the blood cell samples. Library creation used the immunoSEQ multiplex PCR assay. The multiplex PCR relied on a mix of 60 forward primers for TCR Vbeta segments and 13 reverse primers for TCR Jbeta segments. A multiplex PCR assay on genomic DNA amplified the CDR3 region of rearranged TCR beta genes. The amplified TCR beta libraries were sequenced on the Illumina HiSeq System as 87-base-pair reads. The paper's processing steps were these. A later analysis tallied about 77 million unique TCR beta chains across the 666 repertoires, and some 10 million of those chains were shared by two or more donors. To remove PCR and sequencing errors, raw reads were error-corrected and collapsed into unique sequences using a nearest-neighbor algorithm that merged closely related sequences. CDR3 sequences were aligned to IMGT reference sequences to assign V, D and J gene segments. For a sequence to be retained, a match of at least six nucleotides to both a V gene segment and a J gene segment was required. Rearrangements were classified as productive when the CDR3 lacked stop codons and remained in frame with V and J, and all other rearrangements were classified as non-productive. CDR3 was defined by IMGT convention, running from the second conserved V-encoded cysteine to the conserved J-encoded phenylalanine. In an earlier analysis of more than 550 of the donors, sequences lacking an unambiguous match to a single V gene segment were excluded. An earlier analysis of a few hundred of the donors classified V segments as functional when productive rearrangements were above 56.7% and as segregating when the standard deviation between donors was above 5%. A statistical classification framework was developed to diagnose cytomegalovirus status using the catalog of TCR beta chain sequences. A later analysis assigned V and J genes by comparing TCR nucleotide sequences with IMGT/GENE-DB human TR gene sequences. In a later analysis, CDR3 sequences and most-parsimonious VDJ recombination scenarios were assigned using the TCRdist pipeline. A later analysis defined each TCR beta chain by its CDR3 amino acid sequence plus V-gene family, and excluded reads lacking a unique V-gene family. A later analysis removed several hundred highly shared, low-generation-probability nucleotide sequences to deal with suspected cross-contamination and a sequencing artifact. In a later analysis, a clonal expansion index was calculated for each public chain from normalized within-repertoire ranks of inferred template counts. Generation probabilities in a later analysis came from a VDJ recombination model fitted to out-of-frame rearrangements, and those results were checked against IGoR. In a later analysis, hypergeometric tests were used to score TCR-TCR, TCR-HLA and TCR-CMV co-occurrence, with a repertoire-size bias correction applied to TCR pairs. A later analysis estimated false discovery rates by permuting HLA or CMV assignments 20 times. In a later analysis, co-occurring TCRs were grouped using DBSCAN, with TCRdist sequence similarity added in when clustering inside HLA-allele-positive subsets. Repertoires with fewer than 30,000 or more than 120,000 public chains, plus five repertoires with anomalous nucleotide sharing, were excluded from co-occurrence clustering. The clones in this table, taken by TCRdb from immuneACCESS, are in-frame only. Not every clone is retained; where verified, under half of the shortfall comes from an unresolved V gene, and the cause of the rest is unknown. Clone size and the V and J calls come from that table; the DNA yielded D and trimming. The sample records about 120,000 clones, more than 60% of which are singletons. Of the sample, about 8.3% falls within the top ten clones.

The receptor was isolated from a woman in her forties in good health and CMV-seropositive. The chain employs TRBV6-1 and TRBJ2-1; 10 of the junction bases match TRBD2. The sequenced material came from PBMCs. In nucleotide form, the sequence is TGTGCCAGCAGGAAAGCGGGGGGGCAGGAGCAGTTCTTC. This translates into CASRKAGGQEQFF.